Below, 5 T cell receptor beta chains from the same sample are listed, as sequenced in a study of blood T cell repertoires in COVID-19. Data came from immunoSEQ multiplex PCR; TCRdb stores just in-frame clones and leaves some out. The repertoire holds 50,000 to 55,000 clones, with approximately 83% as singletons. Sample: peripheral blood. The receptors derive from a man at least 80 years old with COVID-19, enrolled during active disease.

The rearrangement uses TRBV11-2 and TRBJ1-6; 8 positions agree with TRBD1. With V trimmed by 3 bases and J by 11 bases, 12 bases remained unmatched. The CDR3 has 16 amino acids. CDR1 SGHAT and CDR2 FQNNGV come from the germline V gene. CDR3 amino acids: CASSFTSGTGKAPLHF. The CDR3 nucleotides are TGTGCCAGCAGCTTTACATCCGGGACAGGAAAGGCACCCCTCCACTTT.

The chain combines TRBV5-1 with TRBJ2-1; 7 nucleotides align to TRBD2. V lost 3 bases, J lost 7 bases, and 13 bases stayed unmatched. This CDR3 has 16 amino acids. Germline lookup yields CDR1 SGHRS and CDR2 YFSETQ. Written as DNA, the CDR3 is TGCGCCAGCAGCTCCCCGGCGGGGCCCGGGGGGAATGAGCAGTTCTTC. The encoded protein is CASSSPAGPGGNEQFF.

The rearrangement uses TRBV5-5 and TRBJ1-5; D ambiguous. The germline V and J ends were trimmed by 5 bases and 9 bases, with 12 bases remaining between them. Looked up from germline, CDR1 is SGHKS and CDR2 is YYEKEE (reference sequence). The CDR3 extends over 12 amino acids. CDR3 DNA: TGTGCCAGCAGTTCTTACGACTTGCCCCAGCATTTT. Translated: CASSSYDLPQHF.

CDR3 coding DNA: TGTGCCACCAGTGATACAGGGGTTGGGTATGGCTACACCTTC. As protein: CATSDTGVGYGYTF. V gene TRBV24-1 combines with J gene TRBJ1-2; 7 bases match TRBD1. Germline lookup yields CDR1 KGHDR and CDR2 SFDVKD. Trimming cost V 3 bases and J 5 bases; bases outside gene matches: 5. CDR3 size: 14 residues.

This chain uses TRBV5-8 with TRBJ1-1; 8 bases map to TRBD1. V gave up 0 bases and J gave up 4 bases; unmatched junction bases: 2. The CDR3 is 14 amino acids. From germline, CDR1 is SGHTS and CDR2 YDEGEE. CDR3 protein: CASSLARGRTEAFF. For the CDR3, the DNA is TGTGCCAGCAGCTTGGCCAGGGGGCGCACTGAAGCTTTCTTT.